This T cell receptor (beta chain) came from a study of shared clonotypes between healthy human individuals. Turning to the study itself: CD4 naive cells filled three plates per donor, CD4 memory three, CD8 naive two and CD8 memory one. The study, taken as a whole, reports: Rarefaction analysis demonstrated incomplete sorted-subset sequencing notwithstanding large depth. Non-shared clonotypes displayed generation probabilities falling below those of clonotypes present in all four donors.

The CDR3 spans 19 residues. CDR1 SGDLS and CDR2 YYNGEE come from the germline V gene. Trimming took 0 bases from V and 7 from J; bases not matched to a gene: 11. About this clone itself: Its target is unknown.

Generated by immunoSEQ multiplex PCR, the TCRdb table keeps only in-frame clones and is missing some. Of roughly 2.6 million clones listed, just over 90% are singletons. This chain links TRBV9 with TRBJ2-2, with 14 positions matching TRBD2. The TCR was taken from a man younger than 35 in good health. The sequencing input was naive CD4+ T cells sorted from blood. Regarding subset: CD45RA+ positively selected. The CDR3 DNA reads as TGTGCCAGCAGCGTAGGACTAGCGGGAGGGCCTCGCCAAATCGGGGAGCTGTTTTTT. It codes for CASSVGLAGGPRQIGELFF.